This T cell receptor (beta chain) was captured in a study of shared clonotypes between healthy human individuals. The data were produced by immunoSEQ multiplex PCR, yet TCRdb's version contains in-frame clones alone and is incomplete. The sample has about 2.3 million clones; 93% are singletons. Donors were healthy HIV-negative adults without recent acute infections or vaccinations. The CDR3 totals 20 residues. V shed 3 bases, J shed 2 bases, and the junction held 13 bases outside the gene matches. Germline CDR1 and CDR2: MGHRA and YSYEKL. The chain has TRBV4-1 and TRBJ2-6; 10 positions agree with TRBD1. This clonotype was sampled from a man between 18 and 29 years old in good health. Some clones in this sample may be carry-over from other donors' samples. The source material was naive CD4+ T cells from PBMCs. The subset: CD45RA+ positively selected. The CDR3 DNA reads as TGCGCCAGCAGCCACCTGCTTTCGGGACAGGGGACCACTGGGGCCAACGTCCTGACTTTC. Its protein product is CASSHLLSGQGTTGANVLTF.